This entry describes one T cell receptor (beta chain). With autoimmune disease history or systemic immunosuppression, patients were excluded. The data were taken from a study of OX40 agonist ivuxolimab in advanced cancers. Overall study context: It was permissible to have had prior anti-PD-1, anti-PD-L1 or anti-CTLA-4 therapy, and around 40% had some.

Germline lookup yields CDR1 LNHDA and CDR2 SQIVND (reference sequence). V was clipped by 10 bases and J by 5 bases, with 17 bases between them. CDR3 length: 13 amino acids. Method: immunoSEQ multiplex PCR; TCRdb's copy keeps in-frame clones and lacks some. Among approximately 67,000 clones listed, 75% to 85% were seen once. The sample consisted of CD4+ or CD8+ T cells sorted from blood, taken in a trial of the OX40 agonist ivuxolimab. The chain combines TRBV19 with TRBJ1-1, with D uncertain. The sequence derives from an adult with an advanced solid tumor such as melanoma, head and neck, liver or kidney cancer. Here the CDR3 DNA reads TGTGCCACCGATAGAGGGATGGGGACTGAAGCTTTCTTT. Its translation: CATDRGMGTEAFF. Full variable domain (missing parts from reference TRBV19 and TRBJ1-1): DGGITQSPKYLFRKEGQNVTLSCEQNLNHDAMYWYRQDPGQGLRLIYYSQIVNDFQKGDIAEGYSVSREKKESFPLTVTSAQKNPTAFYLCATDRGMGTEAFFGQGTRLTVV.